The TCR beta chain under discussion was sequenced for a study of response to subunit inactivated influenza vaccine. Points from the study as a whole: Authors suggested few new T cells are recruited by each seasonal influenza vaccination.

In its sample, this clonotype was seen many times. What it recognizes is unknown. CDR1 and CDR2 from the germline V gene are SGHRS and YFSETQ. This CDR3 has 17 amino acids. V was cut by 3 bases and J by 1 base, with 20 bases left in between. MiXCR was run by TCRdb on the RT-PCR reads, yielding one entry per CDR3 protein. The data contain hundreds of thousands of distinct CDR3 sequences, around 11% of them singletons. This clonotype was obtained from a man in his forties or fifties who received an inactivated influenza vaccine. The input for sequencing was PBMCs from blood, taken on the day of vaccination. This chain connects TRBV5-1 to TRBJ2-7; the D call may be TRBD1 or TRBD2 (5 bases each). The CDR3 spells CASSSGQPGPSSYEQYF. The CDR3 nucleotides are TGCGCCAGCAGCTCCGGACAACCGGGACCGTCTTCCTACGAGCAGTACTTC.